This T cell receptor (beta chain) came from a study of circulating and synovial CD4+ cells in juvenile arthritis. Patients with active juvenile idiopathic arthritis donated these samples. Only in-frame clones appear in the TCRdb table, and some are missing; sequencing was by immunoSEQ multiplex PCR. The table has around 18,000 clones, under 95% seen once; the top ten hold approximately 0.71%. Study findings and constraints: These repertoires were less diverse than bulk blood CD4 repertoires. Shared-clonotype fractions with synovium likely underestimate full repertoire overlap. CPL and bulk CD4 samples differed at least tenfold in T cell genomes.

Comments on this clone: Antigen specificity is unknown.

The CDR3 runs 15 residues. Unmatched junction bases numbered 4, after V lost 5 bases and J lost 0 bases. Germline assignment: CDR1 ENHRY and CDR2 SYGVKD. The sequence came from a human donor with juvenile idiopathic arthritis. The chain joins TRBV10-3 to TRBJ2-3; TRBD1 aligns across 8 bases. Sample: CD4+ T cells from blood. This chain's CDR3 is CAISTGGSSTDTQYF. DNA for the CDR3: TGTGCCATCAGTACAGGGGGGTCTAGCACAGATACGCAGTATTTT.